This T cell receptor beta chain stems from a study of Ad26.COV2.S vaccination and SARS-CoV-2 variants. Clones were sequenced by immunoSEQ multiplex PCR, and TCRdb holds only the in-frame ones, with some missing. The sample contains fewer than 600,000 clones, approximately 90% of which appear only once. The treatment: over 15 received Ad26.COV2.S at low or high dose, single or two shots; five or six received placebo; per-sample allocation not given. Following the first vaccine or placebo injection, samples were taken on day 63. Germline-derived CDR1 and CDR2 are MDHEN and SYDVKM. V lost 0 bases, J lost 4 bases, and 6 bases stayed unmatched. This CDR3 is 16 amino acids long. This clone was seen just once.

The sequence was obtained from a person between 18 and 59 years old who received the Ad26.COV2.S COVID-19 vaccine or a placebo. This chain connects TRBV28 to TRBJ2-1; TRBD2 matches 7 bases. Material: peripheral blood, obtained in a trial of Ad26.COV2.S vaccine versus placebo. As DNA, the CDR3 is TGTGCCAGCAGTTTATGTTGCGGGAGCGCATACAATGAGCAGTTCTTC. Translation: CASSLCCGSAYNEQFF.